These 21 T cell receptor beta chains were all obtained from the same sample, sequenced in a study of T cell repertoires in cytomegalovirus infection. Their cognate antigens are unknown. TCRdb re-derived calls from the reads in MiXCR, one entry per CDR3 protein. The sample yields approximately 110,000 distinct CDR3 sequences, 35% to 50% seen once. Sample: CD8+ T cells from cultured PBMCs, taken from culture after CMV antigen stimulation. The receptor source for this set is a human donor in good health (CMV status not recorded). Some clones in this sample may be carry-over from other donors' samples.

J is TRBJ1-4 and V is TRBV12-3 or TRBV12-4; D is uncertain. The length of the CDR3 is 14 residues. The germline V and J ends were trimmed by 7 bases and 6 bases, with 15 bases remaining between them. Here the CDR3 DNA reads TGTGCCAGCACCAAGCCGATCCAAGATGAAAAACTGTTTTTT. Its translation is CASTKPIQDEKLFF.

V and J are TRBV7-8 and TRBJ2-7; D gene unclear. Germline lookup yields CDR1 SGHVS and CDR2 FQNEAQ. V dropped 1 base and J dropped 2 bases, with 15 bases sitting between them. The CDR3 runs to 16 residues. CDR3 sequence (DNA): TGTGCCAGCAGCTTAGATAATCCGTCCCTCACCTACGAGCAGTACTTC. Translating gives CASSLDNPSLTYEQYF.

This clonotype showed up just a few times. The chain's CDR3 is CASSLDWVAGEYQETQYF. In DNA, the CDR3 is TGTGCCAGCAGCTTAGATTGGGTAGCGGGGGAGTACCAAGAGACCCAGTACTTC. V gene TRBV7-2 combines with J gene TRBJ2-5, with 9 bases fitting TRBD2. V dropped 1 base and J dropped 0; count of bases not matched to a gene: 9. The germline CDR1 and CDR2 sequences are SGHTA and FQGNSA. There are 18 residues in the CDR3. The whole variable domain, filled in from reference TRBV7-2 and TRBJ2-5, reads GAGVSQSPSNKVTEKGKDVELRCDPISGHTALYWYRQSLGQGLEFLIYFQGNSAPDKSGLPSDRFSAERTGGSVSTLTIQRTQQEDSAVYLCASSLDWVAGEYQETQYFGPGTRLLVL.

The CDR3, as DNA: TGTGCCAGCAGATTGGACGGGGCAGGGGGCCGGAACACTGAAGCTTTCTTT. It codes for CASRLDGAGGRNTEAFF. This chain connects TRBV28 to TRBJ1-1, with 8 nucleotides matching TRBD1. V shed 6 bases, J shed 1 base, and the junction held 13 bases outside the gene matches. The germline V gene has CDR1 MDHEN and CDR2 SYDVKM. CDR3 length: 17 residues.

This clonotype appeared a single time. The rearrangement uses TRBV7-3 and TRBJ2-3; no firm D call. Germline loops: CDR1 SGHTA, CDR2 FQGTGA. V was shortened by 1 base and J by 1 base, with 3 bases between the two germline ends. The CDR3 covers 13 residues. The CDR3, as DNA: TGTGCCAGCAGCTTAATGGGCACAGATACGCAGTATTTT. It encodes CASSLMGTDTQYF. The full variable domain, completed using reference TRBV7-3 and TRBJ2-3, is GAGVSQTPSNKVTEKGKYVELRCDPISGHTALYWYRQSLGQGPEFLIYFQGTGAADDSGLPNDRFFAVRPEGSVSTLKIQRTERGDSAVYLCASSLMGTDTQYFGPGTRLTVL.

This clonotype was seen a few times. This chain connects TRBV7-4 to TRBJ2-3; 8 nucleotides match TRBD2. V gave up 4 bases and J gave up 1 base; unmatched junction bases: 4. This CDR3 spans 15 amino acids. The germline V gene has CDR1 SGHVT and CDR2 SQSDAQ. CDR3: CASSSVSGGTDTQYF. CDR3 bases: TGTGCCAGCAGCTCCGTTAGCGGGGGCACAGATACGCAGTATTTT.

This clonotype was observed at least ten times. The CDR3: CASSLDYEQYF. CDR3 DNA sequence: TGTGCCAGCAGCTTAGACTACGAGCAGTACTTC. V usage is TRBV7-9 and J usage is TRBJ2-7; D is uncertain. Trimming left V 1 base short and J 3 bases short, with 1 base between. The CDR3 length is 11 residues. Germline values: CDR1 SEHNR, CDR2 FQNEAQ (reference sequence). Filled out from reference TRBV7-9 and TRBJ2-7, the complete variable domain reads DTGVSQNPRHKITKRGQNVTFRCDPISEHNRLYWYRQTLGQGPEFLTYFQNEAQLEKSRLLSDRFSAERPKGSFSTLEIQRTEQGDSAMYLCASSLDYEQYFGPGTRLTVT.

This chain connects TRBV7-9 to TRBJ2-7; D may be TRBD2 (6 bases). Trimming pared 0 bases from V and 3 bases from J, leaving 6 bases between. Germline V gene data show CDR1 as SEHNR and CDR2 as FQNEAQ (reference sequence). The CDR3 length is 13 residues. CDR3 region: CASSLAGGYEQYF. CDR3 nucleotide sequence: TGTGCCAGCAGCTTAGCGGGGGGCTACGAGCAGTACTTC.

The chain combines TRBV10-3 with TRBJ2-7; D ambiguous. The germline V gene has CDR1 ENHRY and CDR2 SYGVKD. The V gene lost 2 bases and the J gene lost 2 bases, with 7 bases spanning the gap. The CDR3 sequence is 13 residues long. CDR3 loop: CAISEDSPYEQYF. The DNA of the CDR3 is TGTGCCATCAGTGAGGACTCCCCCTACGAGCAGTACTTC.

This clonotype was seen only a few times. The V call is TRBV6-6, the J call TRBJ1-2, with a weak D call TRBD1 (5 bases). This CDR3 is 14 amino acids long. The germline V gene encodes CDR1 MNHNY and CDR2 SVGAGI (reference sequence). Trimming cost V 1 base and J 4 bases, with 10 bases left between them. CDR3 sequence (DNA): TGTGCCAGCAGTTACTTGTCTGGGACCTATGGCTACACCTTC. Amino acid sequence: CASSYLSGTYGYTF.

Only a few counts were recorded for this clonotype. The CDR3 region has the DNA TGTGCCAGCAGCTTTTTTGCAGATACGCAGTATTTT. Its protein is CASSFFADTQYF. The V and J genes are TRBV7-2 and TRBJ2-3, with D unclear. This CDR3 is built from 12 residues. V lost 3 bases and J 4 bases, leaving 5 bases between the germline ends. Germline V lookup: CDR1 SGHTA, CDR2 FQGNSA.

The chain employs TRBV7-6 and TRBJ2-5, with D tentatively TRBD2 (5 bases). Germline V gives CDR1 SGHVS, CDR2 FNYEAQ. The CDR3 consists of 10 residues. V lost 11 bases and J lost 1, with 5 bases in between. Here the CDR3 reads CAGGQETQYF. DNA of the CDR3: TGTGCCGGAGGCCAAGAGACCCAGTACTTC.

The genes are TRBV28 and TRBJ1-2; D perhaps matches TRBD1 (5 bases). V was trimmed by 5 bases and J by 4 bases, leaving 17 bases between them. There are 15 residues in the CDR3. The germline gives CDR1 MDHEN, CDR2 SYDVKM. In nucleotides, the CDR3 is TGTGCCAGCAGTCCCACCAGGGAAGTGAGCTATGGCTACACCTTC. This gives the protein CASSPTREVSYGYTF.

This clonotype was counted at least ten times. The J gene is TRBJ1-6, the V gene TRBV7-6; TRBD1 matches 9 bases. With 4 bases clipped from V and 7 bases from J, the junction kept 5 bases outside the gene matches. This CDR3 is 15 amino acids long. Germline loops: CDR1 SGHVS, CDR2 FNYEAQ. In DNA form, the CDR3 reads TGTGCCAGCAGCTCCCGGGACAGGGAGAATTCACCCCTCCACTTT. Translated: CASSSRDRENSPLHF.

The rearrangement uses TRBV2 and TRBJ2-2; possibly TRBD2 for D (6 bases). The CDR3 is made up of 14 amino acids. The germline V gene encodes CDR1 SNHLY and CDR2 FYNNEI. V gave up 9 bases and J gave up 3 bases, with 14 bases separating them. The CDR3 here is CASRAGPYTGELFF. CDR3 sequence (DNA): TGTGCCAGTCGTGCGGGGCCTTACACCGGGGAGCTGTTTTTT.

On this clonotype itself: An end of the junction does not agree with germline; a read error may underlie this. The rearrangement uses TRBV19 and TRBJ2-1; 7 bases align to TRBD2. Germline values: CDR1 LNHDA, CDR2 SQIVND (reference sequence). The CDR3 extends over 13 amino acids. In DNA form, the CDR3 reads TGTGCCAGAAGTAGGCTGGGAGGGAATGAGCAGTTCTTC. Protein product: CARSRLGGNEQFF.

The chain joins TRBV5-1 to TRBJ2-1; 8 positions match TRBD1. The V gene end was trimmed by 0 bases and the J gene end by 7 bases; junction bases not matched to a gene: 6. This CDR3 has 15 residues. Looked up from germline, CDR1 is SGHRS and CDR2 is YFSETQ. The CDR3 nucleotides are TGCGCCAGCAGCTTGGCGCTGGACAGGGAAAATGAGCAGTTCTTC. Protein product: CASSLALDRENEQFF.

This clonotype was detected ten times or more. This sequence joins TRBV10-3 and TRBJ1-2, with TRBD1 matching 10 bases. The CDR3 has 15 amino acids. V lost 7 bases to trimming and J lost 5 bases; unmatched junction nucleotides: 10. Germline V gene data show CDR1 as ENHRY and CDR2 as SYGVKD. CDR3 region: CAIKGTGALVYGYTF. CDR3 nucleotide sequence: TGTGCCATCAAGGGGACAGGGGCGCTCGTGTATGGCTACACCTTC.

The V and J genes are TRBV6-2 or TRBV6-3 and TRBJ2-7; perhaps D is TRBD1 or TRBD2 (5 bases each). Trimming stripped 8 bases from V and 5 bases from J, with 22 bases between. The germline gives CDR1 MNHEY, CDR2 SVGEGT. The length of the CDR3 is 15 residues. CDR3 protein: CASHQTQGVRDEQYF. CDR3 nucleotides: TGTGCCAGCCATCAAACCCAGGGTGTGAGGGACGAGCAGTACTTC.

V usage is TRBV2 and J usage is TRBJ2-1, with unresolved D. Trimming removed 3 bases at V and 4 bases at J, with 4 bases between. Germline V gene lookup returns CDR1 SNHLY and CDR2 FYNNEI. The CDR3 contains 12 residues. DNA of the CDR3: TGTGCCAGCAGTGACTCTTACAATGAGCAGTTCTTC. It yields the protein CASSDSYNEQFF.

The rearrangement uses TRBV11-3 and TRBJ2-1; D might be TRBD1 or TRBD2, each matching 5 bases. The CDR3 has 17 amino acids. V was clipped by 2 bases and J by 0 bases, with 14 bases between them. Germline values: CDR1 SGHNT, CDR2 YENEEA. CDR3 in amino acids: CASSLKWDASSYNEQFF. In nucleotides, the CDR3 is TGTGCCAGCAGCTTAAAGTGGGACGCAAGCTCCTACAATGAGCAGTTCTTC.